This is a list of T cell receptor beta chains from one sample in a study of blood T cell repertoires in COVID-19. The data were produced by immunoSEQ multiplex PCR, yet TCRdb's version contains in-frame clones alone and is incomplete. The repertoire has around 160,000 clones, 88% of them found once; the top ten carry approximately 2.4%. The sample comprised peripheral blood. Source of these receptors: a human donor in a cohort sampled during active COVID-19. Each CDR3 is given without its conserved first and last residue. The order of the fields is D gene, V gene, J gene, CDR3 protein. A D gene is named only where the DNA matches it firmly.

>-|TRBV7-2|TRBJ2-1
ASSTTPSSYNEQF
>TRBD2|TRBV4-3|TRBJ2-1
ASSQEGGGSNEQF
>-|TRBV11-2|TRBJ1-6
ASSRGSYNSPLH
>TRBD1|TRBV4-1|TRBJ2-7
ASSLPGQGFYEQY
>TRBD2|TRBV5-1|TRBJ2-1
ASKGTSGSSYNEQF
>-|TRBV28|TRBJ1-5
ASSLSAGYSNQPQH
>-|TRBV19|TRBJ1-2
ASRRYNEVRARDGYT
>-|TRBV6-6|TRBJ2-7
ASREQDSSYEQY
>-|TRBV6-2/TRBV6-3|TRBJ2-7
ASSYGTPHHEQY
>TRBD1|TRBV19|TRBJ2-5
ASSILGTGGAETQY
>TRBD1|TRBV4-2|TRBJ2-7
ASSQAPGTDLSYEQY
>-|TRBV6-2/TRBV6-3|TRBJ2-1
ASSIADINEQF
>-|TRBV20-1|TRBJ1-2
SAAGVYGYT
>-|TRBV6-6|TRBJ1-6
ASSYTTSSPLH
>TRBD2|TRBV6-4|TRBJ2-2
ASSATSETGELF
>-|TRBV6-5|TRBJ1-1
ASTRDTRANTEAF
>-|TRBV7-2|TRBJ1-5
ASSQQGWNQPQH
>TRBD2|TRBV4-2|TRBJ2-5
ASSQGRGLAGIQETQY
>-|TRBV6-5|TRBJ1-5
ASSPTSSNYQPQH
>TRBD1|TRBV2|TRBJ2-7
ASSEGTGVTYEQY
>-|TRBV5-1|TRBJ2-6
ASSLAQRRHSGANVLT
>-|TRBV11-2|TRBJ2-5
ASSLQQQETQY
>-|TRBV30|TRBJ2-7
AWSDVAPTKQY
>-|TRBV6-2/TRBV6-3|TRBJ1-2
ASSRTPYGYT
>-|TRBV30|TRBJ1-2
AWSFDRGYGYT
>-|TRBV11-1|TRBJ1-5
ASSPSVGQPQH
>-|TRBV28|TRBJ2-3
ASSHRRRIDTQY
>-|TRBV18|TRBJ2-7
ASSPRQFDGEQY
>TRBD2|TRBV18|TRBJ2-3
ASSALAGDTDTQY
>-|TRBV5-4|TRBJ2-7
ASSLSPSGEQY
>-|TRBV7-8|TRBJ2-1
ASSLNAGNSYNEQF
>TRBD1|TRBV6-2/TRBV6-3|TRBJ1-1
ASSYLLGSGGLNTEAF
>-|TRBV19|TRBJ1-4
ASSWGGPAEKLF
>TRBD1|TRBV5-6|TRBJ2-1
ASSRTDRGLNNEQF
>-|TRBV7-2|TRBJ2-1
ASSLGRALNNEQF
>-|TRBV29-1|TRBJ1-1
SVGSGNTEAF
>-|TRBV5-8|TRBJ1-5
ASSTPGGPNQPQH
>TRBD1|TRBV6-2/TRBV6-3|TRBJ1-2
ASSPRDRGYFGYT
>TRBD1|TRBV19|TRBJ1-4
ASTLTGVGEKLF
>-|TRBV4-2|TRBJ2-5
ASSQQLDLAETQY
>-|TRBV6-1|TRBJ2-7
ASSEVGTLNYEQY
>-|TRBV7-9|TRBJ2-7
ASSLRAGLNEQY
>-|TRBV2|TRBJ2-1
ASTSYNEQF
>-|TRBV5-1|TRBJ1-1
ASSLNSNTEAF
>TRBD2|TRBV6-2/TRBV6-3|TRBJ2-1
ASRPSGAQSEQF
>-|TRBV28|TRBJ1-2
ASSSDSDYGYT
>TRBD1|TRBV4-3|TRBJ2-2
ASSQDISFAGQANTGELF
>TRBD1|TRBV6-5|TRBJ1-2
ASSYDRGAYGYT
>-|TRBV5-1|TRBJ2-1
ASSFGADNNEQF
>TRBD2|TRBV27|TRBJ2-1
ASSSYTSGRDNEQF
>TRBD2|TRBV28|TRBJ2-1
ASRTTSGDYNEQF
>-|TRBV5-4|TRBJ2-3
ASSPPQSNTDTQY
>-|TRBV28|TRBJ1-2
ASSTDKGLGYGYT
>TRBD2|TRBV28|TRBJ2-1
ASSTTSGSVNEQF
>TRBD1|TRBV2|TRBJ1-1
ASRVPGTGENVNTEAF
>TRBD1|TRBV18|TRBJ1-6
ASSRYLAAGGNSPLH
>TRBD1|TRBV5-1|TRBJ2-2
ASSLTTGANTGELF
>-|TRBV19|TRBJ1-5
ASSIVAGVLQRNQPQH